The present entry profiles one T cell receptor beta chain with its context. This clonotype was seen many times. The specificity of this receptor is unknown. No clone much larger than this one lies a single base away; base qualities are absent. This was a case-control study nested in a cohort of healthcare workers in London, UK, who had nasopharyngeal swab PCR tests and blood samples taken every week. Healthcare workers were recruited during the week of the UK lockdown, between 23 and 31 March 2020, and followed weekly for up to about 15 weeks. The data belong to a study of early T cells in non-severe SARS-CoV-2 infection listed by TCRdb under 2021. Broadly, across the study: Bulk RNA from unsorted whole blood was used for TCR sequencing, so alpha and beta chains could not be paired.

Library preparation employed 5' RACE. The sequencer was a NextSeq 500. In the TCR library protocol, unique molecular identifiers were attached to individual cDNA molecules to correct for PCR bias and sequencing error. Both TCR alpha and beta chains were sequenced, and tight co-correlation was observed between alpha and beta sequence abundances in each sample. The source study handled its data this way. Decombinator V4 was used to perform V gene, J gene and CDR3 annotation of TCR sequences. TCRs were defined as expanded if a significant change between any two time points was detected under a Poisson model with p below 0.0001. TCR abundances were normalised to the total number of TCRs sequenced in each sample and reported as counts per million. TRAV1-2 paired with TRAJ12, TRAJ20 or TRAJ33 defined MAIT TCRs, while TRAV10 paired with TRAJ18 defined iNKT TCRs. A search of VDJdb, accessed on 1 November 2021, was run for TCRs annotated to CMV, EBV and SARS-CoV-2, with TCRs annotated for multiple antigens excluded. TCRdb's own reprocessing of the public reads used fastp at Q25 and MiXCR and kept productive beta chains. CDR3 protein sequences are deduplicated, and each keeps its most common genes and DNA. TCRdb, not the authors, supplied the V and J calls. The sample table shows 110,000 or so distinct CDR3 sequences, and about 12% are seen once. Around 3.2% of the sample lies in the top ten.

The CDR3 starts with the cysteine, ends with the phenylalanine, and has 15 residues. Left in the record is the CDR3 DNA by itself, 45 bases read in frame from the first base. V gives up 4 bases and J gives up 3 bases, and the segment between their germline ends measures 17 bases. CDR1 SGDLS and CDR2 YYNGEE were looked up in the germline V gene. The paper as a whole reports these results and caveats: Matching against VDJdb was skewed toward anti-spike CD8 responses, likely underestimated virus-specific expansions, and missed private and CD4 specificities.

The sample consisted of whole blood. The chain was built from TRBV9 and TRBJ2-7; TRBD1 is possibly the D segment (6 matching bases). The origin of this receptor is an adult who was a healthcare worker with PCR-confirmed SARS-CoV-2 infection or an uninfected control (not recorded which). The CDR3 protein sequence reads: CASSPSGTINYEQYF. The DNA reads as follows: TGTGCCAGCAGCCCGTCAGGGACAATCAACTACGAGCAGTACTTC.